This TCR beta chain was retrieved from a study of cytomegalovirus exposure and HLA in healthy donors. Assay: immunoSEQ multiplex PCR; the TCRdb copy retains only in-frame clones and omits some. The data contain roughly 240,000 clones, just under 90% of them seen just once; the ten biggest clones take up 2% to 3%. This clone showed up just a few times. CDR3 length: 13 amino acids. The trim removed 6 bases at V and 3 bases at J, leaving 3 bases unmatched. CDR1 and CDR2 from the germline V gene are LGHNT and FRNRAP. Sequencing was carried out using PBMCs. This rearrangement joins TRBV12-5 to TRBJ1-1; the match to TRBD1 covers 8 bases. This clonotype was sampled from a man aged 18 to 30 in good health and CMV-seronegative. In DNA form, the CDR3 reads TGTGCTAGTGGCCAGGACAGGGACACTGAAGCTTTCTTT. Encoded protein: CASGQDRDTEAFF.